This T cell receptor beta chain was recorded in a study of blood T cell repertoires in COVID-19. Here immunoSEQ multiplex PCR was the method, and the copy in TCRdb shows in-frame clones only, minus some. The table includes roughly 160,000 clones, about 85% detected once. Input material: PBMCs or T cells enriched from blood (not recorded which). This receptor was obtained from a woman in her 40s with acute COVID-19.

The CDR3 DNA reads TGTGCCAGCAGCCTCAGTAGGGGAACGTATAATGAGCAGTTCTTC. Residues: CASSLSRGTYNEQFF. The chain carries TRBV7-2 and TRBJ2-1; TRBD1 is a possible D gene (5 bases). The germline V and J ends were trimmed by 5 bases and 7 bases, with 18 bases remaining between them. This CDR3 is 15 amino acids long. Germline V lookup: CDR1 SGHTA, CDR2 FQGNSA. Complete variable domain (other parts from reference TRBV7-2 and TRBJ2-1): GAGVSQSPSNKVTEKGKDVELRCDPISGHTALYWYRQSLGQGLEFLIYFQGNSAPDKSGLPSDRFSAERTGGSVSTLTIQRTQQEDSAVYLCASSLSRGTYNEQFFGPGTRLTVL.